This TCR beta chain was identified in a study of T cells in Graves' hyperthyroidism and ophthalmopathy. Researchers took RNA transcripts and amplified the TCR beta CDR3 regions from them. The HTBI set primed first-round TCR CDR3 RT-PCR. TCRdb re-analysed the multiplex PCR reads in MiXCR, keeping a single row per CDR3 protein. The sample lists around 540,000 distinct CDR3 sequences, roughly 46% occurring once. Germline V CDR1 and CDR2: MNHEY, SVGAGI. Between the trimmed V and J ends, which lost 5 bases and 0 bases, there was a span of 11 bases. This CDR3 is built from 15 residues. The material sequenced was peripheral blood or thyroid tissue (not recorded which). The chain uses TRBV6-5 and TRBJ1-3; possibly TRBD1 for D (5 bases). This TCR was recovered from a woman between 18 and 29 years old with Graves' hyperthyroidism. CDR3 residues: CASSEQTVSGNTIYF. The CDR3 region has the DNA TGTGCCAGCAGTGAACAGACAGTCTCTGGAAACACCATATATTTT.